Listed here are 5 T cell receptor beta chains from one sample, sequenced in a study of cytomegalovirus exposure and HLA in healthy donors. The primer mix had 60 Vbeta and 13 Jbeta primers. The data were produced by immunoSEQ multiplex PCR, yet TCRdb's version contains in-frame clones alone and is incomplete. This sample has 140,000 to 150,000 clones, with around 79% found just once. Source material: PBMCs. These receptors were obtained from a man aged 40-49 years in good health and CMV-seropositive.

The chain combines TRBV2 with TRBJ1-5; 7 bases line up with TRBD1. Per the germline V gene, CDR1 is SNHLY and CDR2 is FYNNEI. This CDR3 region has 13 residues. V shed 6 bases, J shed 3 bases, and the junction held 2 bases outside the gene matches. In DNA, the CDR3 is TGTGCCAGCAGCGGGACAGTCAATCAGCCCCAGCATTTT. Its protein is CASSGTVNQPQHF. The variable domain in full, with the rest retrieved from reference TRBV2 and TRBJ1-5, is EPEVTQTPSHQVTQMGQEVILRCVPISNHLYFYWYRQILGQKVEFLVSFYNNEISEKSEIFDDQFSVERPDGSNFTLKIRSTKLEDSAMYFCASSGTVNQPQHFGDGTRLSIL.

The chain recombines TRBV6-6 with TRBJ2-3; possibly TRBD2 for D (5 bases). V was shortened by 6 bases and J by 4 bases, with 20 bases between the two germline ends. The CDR3 totals 16 residues. The germline CDR1 and CDR2 sequences are MNHNY and SVGAGI (reference sequence). The CDR3: CASRIGRTSFPDTQYF. The CDR3 DNA is TGTGCCAGCAGAATTGGTCGGACTTCATTCCCAGATACGCAGTATTTT.

The V gene is TRBV4-1, the J gene TRBJ2-5; D possibly corresponds to TRBD2 (6 bases). V gave up 4 bases and J gave up 5 bases, with 23 bases separating them. Germline CDR1 reads MGHRA; CDR2 reads YSYEKL. The CDR3 is 17 residues long. The chain's CDR3 is CASSPQKGSGSRETQYF. CDR3 DNA: TGCGCCAGCAGCCCCCAAAAGGGGAGCGGGTCGAGGGAGACCCAGTACTTC.

The gene calls are TRBV4-2 and TRBJ2-1; 8 nucleotides align to TRBD1. Germline values: CDR1 LGHNA, CDR2 YNFKEQ. This CDR3 has 15 amino acids. V gave up 1 base and J gave up 10 bases; unmatched junction bases: 9. CDR3 region: CASSQATGVTNEQFF. The DNA for the CDR3 is TGTGCCAGCAGCCAAGCGACAGGGGTTACAAACGAGCAGTTCTTC.

V gene TRBV9 combines with J gene TRBJ2-5, with D maybe TRBD2 (5 bases). Gene TRBJ2-7 matches the end of the DNA better, so the J call may be wrong. CDR3 size: 13 residues. Germline V gene data show CDR1 as SGDLS and CDR2 as YYNGEE. CDR3 DNA: TGTGCCAGCAGCGTAGCAGTAGGAGGCGAGCAGTACTTC. It encodes CASSVAVGGEQYF.